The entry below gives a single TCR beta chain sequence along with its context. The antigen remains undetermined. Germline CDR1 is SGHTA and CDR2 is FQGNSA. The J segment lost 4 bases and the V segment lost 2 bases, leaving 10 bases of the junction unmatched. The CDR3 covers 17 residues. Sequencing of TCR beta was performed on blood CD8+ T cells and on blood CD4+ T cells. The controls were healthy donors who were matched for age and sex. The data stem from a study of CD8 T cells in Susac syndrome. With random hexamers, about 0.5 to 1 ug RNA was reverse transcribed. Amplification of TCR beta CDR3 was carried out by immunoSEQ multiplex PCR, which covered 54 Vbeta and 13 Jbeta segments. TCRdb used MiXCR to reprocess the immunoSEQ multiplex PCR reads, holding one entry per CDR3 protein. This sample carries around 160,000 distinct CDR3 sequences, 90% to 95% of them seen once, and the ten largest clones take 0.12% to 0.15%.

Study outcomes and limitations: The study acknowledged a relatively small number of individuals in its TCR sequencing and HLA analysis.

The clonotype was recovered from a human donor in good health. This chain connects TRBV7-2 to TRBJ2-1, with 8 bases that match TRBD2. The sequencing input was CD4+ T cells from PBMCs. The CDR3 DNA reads TGTGCCAGCAGCTTAAGAAAGGCGGGGGGCTTTTACAATGAGCAGTTCTTC. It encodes CASSLRKAGGFYNEQFF.